This section outlines one TCR beta chain sequence together with its context. What it binds is unknown. Generated by immunoSEQ multiplex PCR, the TCRdb table keeps only in-frame clones and is missing some. The repertoire includes 40,000 to 55,000 clones, more than 75% of them detected once, and around 19% sits in the top ten. The sample belongs to a study of PD-1 blockade in classical Hodgkin lymphoma. The study's findings and limits: Complete responders' diversity at baseline resembled that of newly diagnosed patients.

Time point indicated: cycle 4 day 1 (C4D1), after 6 weeks of nivolumab. Every single patient, without exception, relapsed after autologous stem cell transplantation, and brentuximab vedotin exposure varied. The source of this sequence is a human donor with classical Hodgkin lymphoma. Material: peripheral blood mononuclear cells (PBMCs), obtained before the fourth cycle of nivolumab.

This CDR3 is CASRPGLRGHEQYF. CDR3 DNA: TGTGCCAGCAGGCCGGGGCTCAGGGGCCACGAGCAGTACTTC. This chain connects TRBV6-5 to TRBJ2-7; possible D gene TRBD1, 6 bases. V was trimmed by 6 bases and J by 5 bases, leaving 17 bases between them. CDR1 is MNHEY and CDR2 is SVGAGI in the germline V gene. The CDR3 is made up of 14 amino acids.